Presented here are 30 T cell receptor beta chains from one specimen sequenced in a study of T cell repertoires in cytomegalovirus infection. TCRdb recomputed calls from the reads with MiXCR, one row per CDR3 protein. The sample shows hundreds of thousands of distinct CDR3 sequences, roughly 31% of them seen only once. The antigens for these receptors are not known. The starting material was cultured CD8+ T cells from PBMCs, obtained from culture after CMV antigen stimulation. The origin of the receptors is a human donor in good health (CMV status not recorded). Some clones in this sample may be carry-over from other donors' samples.

The chain uses TRBV20-1 and TRBJ1-2; 10 nucleotides agree with TRBD1. Looked up from germline, CDR1 is DFQATT and CDR2 is SNEGSKA (reference sequence). Losses at the gene ends were 2 bases for V and 4 bases for J; bases not matched to a gene: 7. The CDR3 loop spans 15 amino acids. The CDR3 region has the DNA TGCAGTGCTAGAAACCGGGACAGGGGCCCCTATGGCTACACCTTC. Translating it yields CSARNRDRGPYGYTF.

V gene TRBV19 combines with J gene TRBJ1-2, with TRBD1 identical over 7 bases. The CDR3 has 13 amino acids. Per germline, CDR1 LNHDA and CDR2 SQIVND (reference sequence). The junction had 6 bases not matched to a gene; V was cut back by 7 bases and J by 4 bases. The CDR3, as DNA: TGTGCCAGTACCAAAGGACAGGCCTATGGCTACACCTTC. Translated, it gives CASTKGQAYGYTF.

The rearrangement joins TRBV7-9 to TRBJ1-3; D not certain. Germline loops: CDR1 SEHNR, CDR2 FQNEAQ (reference sequence). V lost 4 bases and J lost 2, with 12 bases in between. The CDR3 is made up of 15 amino acids. The CDR3 reads CASSSTEIAGNTIYF. The DNA for the CDR3 is TGTGCCAGCAGCTCGACCGAGATAGCTGGAAACACCATATATTTT.

This chain joins TRBV28 and TRBJ2-7; unclear D gene. This CDR3 region has 13 residues. The germline gives CDR1 MDHEN, CDR2 SYDVKM. V was shortened by 3 bases and J by 0 bases, with 6 bases between the two germline ends. CDR3 protein: CASSFKVSYEQYF. The CDR3 DNA sequence: TGTGCCAGCAGTTTCAAGGTCTCCTACGAGCAGTACTTC.

The V gene is TRBV9, the J gene TRBJ2-2; 7 bases are shared with TRBD2. The CDR3 covers 17 residues. CDR1 is SGDLS, CDR2 YYNGEE, per germline. The junction had 15 bases not matched to a gene; V was cut back by 7 bases and J by 3 bases. The CDR3 DNA follows: TGTGCCAGCCGATCTCCATCCGGTCGGGGGGACACCGGGGAGCTGTTTTTT. Translated, it gives CASRSPSGRGDTGELFF.

This sequence joins TRBV7-9 and TRBJ2-2; D is unclear. CDR1 and CDR2 from the germline V gene are SEHNR and FQNEAQ (reference sequence). V gave up 1 base and J gave up 3 bases, with 6 bases separating them. The CDR3 length is 14 residues. This CDR3 reads CASSLGSYTGELFF. The CDR3 DNA follows: TGTGCCAGCAGCTTAGGTAGCTACACCGGGGAGCTGTTTTTT. The whole variable domain, remainder taken from reference TRBV7-9 and TRBJ2-2, is DTGVSQNPRHKITKRGQNVTFRCDPISEHNRLYWYRQTLGQGPEFLTYFQNEAQLEKSRLLSDRFSAERPKGSFSTLEIQRTEQGDSAMYLCASSLGSYTGELFFGEGSRLTVL.

There are a few counts of this clonotype. J is TRBJ1-5 and V is TRBV12-3 or TRBV12-4; unclear D gene. The V gene lost 2 bases and the J gene lost 5 bases, with 7 bases spanning the gap. The CDR3 consists of 13 residues. In nucleotides, the CDR3 is TGTGCCAGCAGTTTATCCAGTTATCAGCCCCAGCATTTT. This codes for CASSLSSYQPQHF.

The gene calls are TRBV7-6 and TRBJ1-3; no clear D. V dropped 2 bases and J dropped 0 bases, with 11 bases sitting between them. The germline gives CDR1 SGHVS, CDR2 FNYEAQ. The CDR3 loop spans 16 amino acids. CDR3 sequence reads: CASSLKAQSSGNTIYF. The DNA for the CDR3 is TGTGCCAGCAGCTTAAAAGCCCAAAGCTCTGGAAACACCATATATTTT.

This clonotype was detected only a few times. The chain joins TRBV7-9 to TRBJ2-7, with a possible D match to TRBD2 (5 bases). Trimming took 7 bases from V and 3 from J, leaving 19 bases between them. Germline V lookup: CDR1 SEHNR, CDR2 FQNEAQ (reference sequence). The CDR3 has 15 amino acids. The chain's CDR3 is CASTPPPSRGYEQYF. The CDR3, as DNA: TGTGCCAGCACCCCCCCCCCGAGCCGGGGCTACGAGCAGTACTTC.

This clonotype has just a few counts. V usage is TRBV11-1 and J usage is TRBJ2-7, with D possibly TRBD1 on 5 matching bases. In germline, CDR1 is SGHAT, CDR2 FQDESV (reference sequence). The CDR3 loop spans 15 amino acids. V was trimmed by 1 base and J by 3 bases, leaving 13 bases between them. CDR3 residues: CASSLESQGGYEQYF. CDR3 nucleotides: TGTGCCAGCAGCTTAGAGAGCCAGGGTGGCTACGAGCAGTACTTC.

This chain joins TRBV2 and TRBJ2-1; perhaps TRBD1 as D (6 bases). This CDR3 is 15 amino acids long. CDR1 SNHLY and CDR2 FYNNEI come from the germline V gene. Deletions cut 3 bases from V and 2 bases from J, with 11 bases between. The CDR3 coding sequence is TGTGCCAGCAGTGACTTGGGGGCACCCTACAATGAGCAGTTCTTC. Translation gives CASSDLGAPYNEQFF. Complete variable domain (other parts from reference TRBV2 and TRBJ2-1): EPEVTQTPSHQVTQMGQEVILRCVPISNHLYFYWYRQILGQKVEFLVSFYNNEISEKSEIFDDQFSVERPDGSNFTLKIRSTKLEDSAMYFCASSDLGAPYNEQFFGPGTRLTVL.

The chain carries TRBV15 and TRBJ1-3; 8 bases line up with TRBD1. Germline trimming cut 2 bases from V and 3 bases from J; bases unmatched to any gene: 12. This CDR3 is 18 amino acids long. In germline, CDR1 is LNHNV, CDR2 YYDKDF (reference sequence). CDR3 nucleotide sequence: TGTGCCACCAGCAGATTTTACTCGGGACAGGACTTTGGAAACACCATATATTTT. It specifies CATSRFYSGQDFGNTIYF.

Only a few counts were recorded for this clonotype. V gene TRBV19 combines with J gene TRBJ2-1; 7 nucleotides agree with TRBD2. This CDR3 spans 13 amino acids. CDR1 is LNHDA and CDR2 is SQIVND in the germline V gene (reference sequence). J gave up 6 bases and V 1 base, and 0 bases lay outside the gene matches. The CDR3, as DNA: TGTGCCAGTAGTATAGGGACTAGCAATGAGCAGTTCTTC. Protein: CASSIGTSNEQFF.

The chain couples TRBV7-3 to TRBJ1-2; D is perhaps TRBD1 (6 bases). CDR3 size: 14 residues. Germline assignment: CDR1 SGHTA and CDR2 FQGTGA. The V end lost 4 bases, the J end lost 4 bases, and 13 bases lay between the germline ends. CDR3 nucleotide sequence: TGTGCCAGCAGCTCATTAGACAGGCTCTATGGCTACACCTTC. Translated, it gives CASSSLDRLYGYTF.

V is TRBV19 and J is TRBJ2-5, with 7 bases matching TRBD1. Trimming cost V 0 bases and J 1 base; bases outside gene matches: 8. The germline V gene encodes CDR1 LNHDA and CDR2 SQIVND (reference sequence). The CDR3 covers 17 residues. CDR3 sequence (DNA): TGTGCCAGTAGTATAGATCATGACAGGGCAGTCCAAGAGACCCAGTACTTC. Translating gives CASSIDHDRAVQETQYF.

This clonotype was seen a handful of times. CDR3: CASSRGLADTGELFF. CDR3 in DNA: TGCGCCAGCAGCCGGGGACTAGCGGACACCGGGGAGCTGTTTTTT. The gene calls are TRBV4-1 and TRBJ2-2; 11 nucleotides match TRBD2. The CDR3 has 15 amino acids. The junction had 1 base not matched to a gene; V was cut back by 4 bases and J by 3 bases. Germline loops: CDR1 MGHRA, CDR2 YSYEKL.

V and J are TRBV2 and TRBJ1-3; no firm D call. V was shortened by 2 bases and J by 2 bases, with 10 bases between the two germline ends. CDR1 and CDR2 (germline): SNHLY, FYNNEI. This CDR3 comprises 15 residues. The CDR3: CASSESDTAGNTIYF. The CDR3 nucleotides are TGTGCCAGCAGTGAAAGTGACACCGCTGGAAACACCATATATTTT.

The CDR3, as DNA: TGTGCCAGCAGCAGGGGGGGTCGCAATCAGCCCCAGCATTTT. This translates into CASSRGGRNQPQHF. J is TRBJ1-5 and V is TRBV7-8, with D maybe TRBD1 (6 bases). This CDR3 spans 14 amino acids. Germline V gives CDR1 SGHVS, CDR2 FQNEAQ. V was clipped by 5 bases and J by 2 bases, with 10 bases between them.

The sample holds a few counts of this clonotype. V gene TRBV19 combines with J gene TRBJ2-7; maybe TRBD1 (6 bases). The CDR3 runs to 13 residues. Germline CDR1 and CDR2: LNHDA and SQIVND (reference sequence). Trimming removed 5 bases at V and 3 bases at J, with 11 bases between. CDR3 region: CASSAGTLYEQYF. CDR3 in DNA: TGTGCCAGTAGTGCCGGGACACTCTACGAGCAGTACTTC.

This clonotype was observed a few times. The chain is built from TRBV6-2 or TRBV6-3 and TRBJ1-1, with 8 bases aligning to TRBD1. Germline V CDR1 and CDR2: MNHEY, SVGEGT. This CDR3 is built from 14 residues. J lost 4 bases, V lost 4 bases, and 5 bases had no gene match. CDR3 nucleotides: TGTGCCAGCAGTTCCTCGGACAGGGCCACTGAAGCTTTCTTT. Translation gives CASSSSDRATEAFF.

The genes are TRBV6-1 and TRBJ2-7; the D gene could be TRBD1 or TRBD2 (7 bases each). Trimming took 6 bases from V and 3 from J, leaving 12 bases between them. This CDR3 is built from 13 residues. The germline gives CDR1 MNHNS, CDR2 SASEGT. The CDR3 bases are TGTGCCAGCAGAGCGGGACAGTACTACGAGCAGTACTTC. This codes for CASRAGQYYEQYF.

This clonotype was seen only a few times. The chain joins TRBV4-1 to TRBJ2-3; the D is unclear. V dropped 0 bases and J dropped 3 bases, with 4 bases sitting between them. Germline assignment: CDR1 MGHRA and CDR2 YSYEKL. The CDR3 consists of 13 residues. This chain's CDR3 is CASSQEGTDTQYF. For the CDR3, the DNA is TGCGCCAGCAGCCAAGAAGGAACAGATACGCAGTATTTT.

This clonotype has just a few counts. The chain is built from TRBV27 and TRBJ1-2, with D possibly matching TRBD1 (6 bases). Trimming removed 3 bases from V and 5 bases from J, with 10 bases in between. This CDR3 has 13 amino acids. Germline lookup yields CDR1 MNHEY and CDR2 SMNVEV (reference sequence). As DNA, the CDR3 is TGTGCCAGCAGTTTCATAACAGGGTATGGCTACACCTTC. Translated: CASSFITGYGYTF.

The chain employs TRBV5-8 and TRBJ2-2, with D possibly TRBD2 on 5 matching bases. Germline V gene sequence: CDR1 SGHTS, CDR2 YDEGEE. The CDR3 consists of 17 residues. V was clipped by 1 base and J by 1 base, with 14 bases between them. The CDR3 reads CASSLIWEQRNTGELFF. Here the CDR3 DNA reads TGTGCCAGCAGCTTGATTTGGGAGCAAAGGAACACCGGGGAGCTGTTTTTT.

This clonotype was observed a handful of times. The chain has TRBV6-6 and TRBJ1-1; TRBD1 might be the D (5 bases). The CDR3 runs 13 residues. From germline, CDR1 is MNHNY and CDR2 SVGAGI (reference sequence). V gave up 0 bases and J gave up 7 bases, with 9 bases separating them. The CDR3 spells CASSYSGQIEAFF. CDR3 sequence (DNA): TGTGCCAGCAGTTACTCGGGGCAGATTGAAGCTTTCTTT.

CDR3 in DNA: TGTGCCATCCCCGTTGCCCTCGTGCCCTCAACCGGGGAGCTGTTTTTT. Its translation: CAIPVALVPSTGELFF. The chain has TRBV6-1 and TRBJ2-2, with D uncertain. The germline CDR1 and CDR2 sequences are MNHNS and SASEGT. The CDR3 runs to 16 residues. Trimming removed 10 bases at V and 5 bases at J, with 23 bases between.

The chain uses TRBV6-6 and TRBJ1-2, with D perhaps TRBD1 (5 bases). The germline CDR1 and CDR2 sequences are MNHNY and SVGAGI (reference sequence). With 2 bases removed from V and 6 bases from J, the gap between germline ends came to 7 bases. The CDR3 has 12 amino acids. The CDR3 spells CASSYPRDGYTF. The CDR3 DNA reads as TGTGCCAGCAGTTACCCCAGGGATGGCTACACCTTC.

A few counts support this clonotype. The V call is TRBV6-2 or TRBV6-3, the J call TRBJ1-1, with D hard to call. The CDR3 consists of 15 residues. From germline, CDR1 is MNHEY and CDR2 SVGEGT. Trimming took off 0 bases at V and 3 bases at J, with 11 bases between the two ends. The CDR3 DNA follows: TGTGCCAGCAGTTACTCCGTACAGACATACACTGAAGCTTTCTTT. It is translated as CASSYSVQTYTEAFF.

V gene TRBV12-3 or TRBV12-4 combines with J gene TRBJ2-7; D perhaps matches TRBD2 (6 bases). The CDR3 is 13 residues long. Trimming pared 2 bases from V and 2 bases from J, leaving 7 bases between. CDR3 sequence reads: CASSLWGAYEQYF. CDR3 in DNA: TGTGCCAGCAGTTTATGGGGGGCCTACGAGCAGTACTTC.

The V gene is TRBV9, the J gene TRBJ2-1; D perhaps matches TRBD2 (6 bases). The germline CDR1 and CDR2 sequences are SGDLS and YYNGEE. V lost 0 bases to trimming and J lost 4 bases, with 14 bases between them. The CDR3 extends over 16 amino acids. CDR3 sequence: CASSVVQGLPYNEQFF. CDR3 nucleotides: TGTGCCAGCAGCGTAGTTCAGGGACTCCCTTACAATGAGCAGTTCTTC.